The rows below give T cell receptor beta chains drawn from one sample of a study of blood T cell repertoires in COVID-19. Measured with immunoSEQ multiplex PCR; TCRdb has only the in-frame clones, and not every one. Found here are 110,000 to 150,000 clones, more than 75% of them singletons; the top ten hold under 7%. The sample consisted of peripheral blood. These receptor sequences come from a human donor in a cohort sampled during active COVID-19. The CDR3 runs from the conserved cysteine through the conserved F or W. A D gene is named only where the DNA matches it firmly. Where a row states a size, it is once, few, many or the class of an expanded clone; other rows omit it.

many	TRBD1	TRBV7-9	TRBJ2-2	CASSLDRVTGELFF	TGTGCCAGCAGCCTCGACAGGGTCACCGGGGAGCTGTTTTTT
NA	NA	TRBV27	TRBJ2-4	CASSPRGGNIQYF	TGTGCCAGCAGTCCCCGAGGCGGAAACATTCAGTACTTC
few	NA	TRBV7-2	TRBJ1-2	CASSFDRANYGYTF	TGTGCCAGCAGCTTCGACAGAGCTAACTATGGCTACACCTTC
NA	NA	TRBV19	TRBJ2-3	CASNRQSTDTQYF	TGTGCCAGTAACAGGCAGAGCACAGATACGCAGTATTTT
NA	NA	TRBV11-2	TRBJ2-7	CASSLEGNEQYF	TGTGCCAGCAGTTTGGAGGGAAACGAGCAGTACTTC
few	NA	TRBV4-2	TRBJ2-7	CASSQVPGNYEQYF	TGTGCCAGCAGCCAAGTCCCAGGGAACTACGAGCAGTACTTC
NA	TRBD2	TRBV19	TRBJ2-3	CASSPRLAGGPRLKAQYF	TGTGCCAGTAGTCCCCGACTAGCGGGAGGGCCGAGGTTAAAGGCGCAGTATTTT
NA	TRBD2	TRBV4-1	TRBJ2-7	CASSQERRGVLYEQYF	TGCGCCAGCAGCCAAGAGCGGCGGGGGGTCCTTTACGAGCAGTACTTC
NA	NA	TRBV9	TRBJ1-4	CASSPTPGATNEKLFF	TGTGCCAGCAGCCCGACACCCGGGGCAACTAATGAAAAACTGTTTTTT
NA	TRBD2	TRBV7-2	TRBJ2-5	CASSYPGLQETQYF	TGTGCCAGCAGCTACCCGGGACTACAAGAGACCCAGTACTTC
NA	NA	TRBV27	TRBJ2-5	CASSLRQGTQYF	TGTGCCAGCAGCTTGAGGCAGGGGACCCAGTACTTC
NA	NA	TRBV9	TRBJ2-1	CASSVEWASDYNEQFF	TGTGCCAGCAGCGTAGAATGGGCTAGCGACTACAATGAGCAGTTCTTC
few	NA	TRBV7-2	TRBJ1-2	CASSAYRDGYTF	TGTGCCAGCAGCGCATACAGGGATGGCTACACCTTC
NA	NA	TRBV18	TRBJ2-3	CASSPPTPDTQYF	TGTGCCAGCTCACCACCAACTCCGGATACGCAGTATTTT
many	NA	TRBV7-2	TRBJ1-3	CASSLVGTHGNTIYF	TGTGCCAGCAGCTTAGTTGGGACACATGGAAACACCATATATTTT
NA	TRBD2	TRBV29-1	TRBJ2-1	CSVDLAGHSNEQFF	TGCAGCGTTGATCTAGCGGGACACAGCAATGAGCAGTTCTTC
NA	NA	TRBV10-1	TRBJ2-1	CASGGVGRNEQFF	TGCGCCAGCGGGGGCGTCGGCCGGAATGAGCAGTTCTTC
few	NA	TRBV4-1	TRBJ1-6	CASTSTGNSPLHF	TGCGCCAGCACCTCGACAGGAAACTCACCCCTCCACTTT
NA	TRBD2	TRBV11-3	TRBJ2-1	CASSRGTSVYNEQFF	TGTGCCAGCAGCAGAGGGACTAGCGTCTACAATGAGCAGTTCTTC
NA	TRBD1	TRBV5-5	TRBJ1-3	CASSPGQGTGNTIYF	TGTGCCAGCAGTCCGGGACAGGGGACAGGAAACACCATATATTTT
NA	TRBD1	TRBV27	TRBJ1-3	CASSSNLGQGGNTIYF	TGTGCCAGCAGTTCCAACCTCGGACAGGGAGGAAACACCATATATTTT
NA	TRBD1	TRBV27	TRBJ2-1	CASRIQGQGGYNEQFF	TGTGCCAGCAGAATACAGGGACAGGGAGGCTACAATGAGCAGTTCTTC
NA	NA	TRBV4-2	TRBJ1-4	CAYEATNEKLFF	TGTGCCTACGAGGCAACTAATGAAAAACTGTTTTTT
NA	NA	TRBV30	TRBJ1-1	CAWSVLSLAEAFF	TGTGCCTGGAGTGTACTTTCCCTTGCTGAAGCTTTCTTT
few	TRBD2	TRBV2	TRBJ2-7	CASREGLARSYEQYF	TGTGCCAGCAGAGAGGGACTAGCGAGATCCTACGAGCAGTACTTC
once	NA	TRBV5-4	TRBJ1-1	CASSYRAGNEEAFF	TGTGCCAGCAGCTACCGGGCGGGGAACGAGGAAGCTTTCTTT
NA	NA	TRBV4-1	TRBJ1-6	CASSQDTGRNSPLHF	TGCGCCAGCAGCCAAGATACAGGAAGGAATTCACCCCTCCACTTT
NA	NA	TRBV2	TRBJ1-1	CASSERAGDTEAFF	TGTGCCAGCAGTGAAAGGGCAGGGGACACTGAAGCTTTCTTT
once	TRBD2	TRBV19	TRBJ2-4	CASSIQREGLINIQYF	TGTGCCAGTAGTATACAGCGGGAGGGCCTTATCAACATTCAGTACTTC
NA	NA	TRBV6-6	TRBJ1-6	CASSYESSYNSPLHF	TGTGCCAGCAGTTACGAGAGCTCCTATAATTCACCCCTCCACTTT
many	NA	TRBV9	TRBJ1-2	CASSLPGAGNYGYTF	TGTGCCAGCAGCCTACCTGGGGCAGGGAACTATGGCTACACCTTC
NA	NA	TRBV12-3/TRBV12-4	TRBJ2-1	CASSARYNEQFF	TGTGCCAGCAGCGCTAGGTATAATGAGCAGTTCTTC
NA	TRBD2	TRBV4-1	TRBJ2-1	CASSQSRSGGAYNEQFF	TGCGCCAGCAGCCAATCGCGTAGCGGGGGGGCCTACAATGAGCAGTTCTTC
NA	NA	TRBV7-9	TRBJ1-4	CASSFYRNEKLFF	TGTGCCAGCAGCTTCTACAGGAATGAAAAACTGTTTTTT
NA	NA	TRBV27	TRBJ2-7	CASSFRASYEQYF	TGTGCCAGCAGTTTCAGGGCCTCCTACGAGCAGTACTTC
NA	NA	TRBV30	TRBJ1-4	CAWSPTLTAPDREKLFF	TGTGCCTGGAGTCCTACCCTAACAGCTCCCGACAGGGAAAAACTGTTTTTT
NA	TRBD1	TRBV3-1/TRBV3-2	TRBJ1-2	CASSQATGTTTGYTF	TGTGCCAGCAGCCAAGCGACAGGGACAACCACTGGCTACACCTTC
NA	TRBD2	TRBV4-2	TRBJ2-1	CASSQEISGGPYNEQFF	TGTGCCAGCAGCCAAGAAATTAGCGGGGGGCCATACAATGAGCAGTTCTTC
once	TRBD2	TRBV6-6	TRBJ2-1	CASSAGWSGSMFF	TGTGCCAGCAGTGCCGGTTGGAGCGGGAGCATGTTCTTC
NA	TRBD1	TRBV5-1	TRBJ2-6	CASSAAGGPVVSGANVLTF	TGCGCCAGCTCCGCAGCAGGGGGTCCGGTAGTCTCTGGGGCCAACGTCCTGACTTTC
NA	TRBD1	TRBV4-1	TRBJ1-1	CASSQPLTGRTEAFF	TGCGCCAGCAGCCAACCTCTGACAGGGCGCACTGAAGCTTTCTTT
NA	NA	TRBV3-1/TRBV3-2	TRBJ2-7	CASSQVVGRGSYEQYF	TGTGCCAGCAGCCAAGTGGTCGGGAGAGGCTCCTACGAGCAGTACTTC